What follows describes a single TCR beta chain. The antigen is unknown. These data are taken from a study of shared clonotypes between healthy human individuals. Study background: Researchers drew samples from two women and a few men aged 18 to 49.

Only in-frame clones appear in the TCRdb table, and some are missing; sequencing was by immunoSEQ multiplex PCR. The sample lists over a million clones, about 80% occurring once. Regarding the study as a whole: Sharing of clonotypes among donors was expected to vary with sequencing depth. The study's rarefaction showed incomplete sorted-subset sequencing despite large depth.

The germline V gene has CDR1 SGHRS and CDR2 YFSETQ. The germline V and J ends were trimmed by 0 bases and 8 bases, with 11 bases remaining between them. The CDR3 runs 14 residues. The TCR was taken from a man in his late teens or twenties in good health. Some clones in this sample may be carry-over from other donors' samples. The rearrangement links TRBV5-1 to TRBJ1-4, with D maybe TRBD1 (5 bases). The sample consisted of memory CD4+ T cells from PBMCs. Subset indicated: CD45RA-negative fraction. CDR3 bases: TGCGCCAGCAGCTTGGAGGCAGGGTACGAAAAACTGTTTTTT. Translated: CASSLEAGYEKLFF.